This T cell receptor (beta chain) appears in the sequencing data of a study of cytotoxic CD8 clonotypes in ibrutinib-treated CLL. General study points: There were differences in sampling times between sustained-remission and progressing patients.

Notes on this clone: Antigen unknown.

Produced via immunoSEQ multiplex PCR; TCRdb's table is partial and in-frame only. The table has 270,000 or so clones, less than 85% seen once; the top ten hold about 5%. Approximately 2.2 micrograms of genomic DNA came from cryopreserved PBMCs for TCR beta libraries. CDR3 length: 14 amino acids. Germline CDR1 reads MNHEY; CDR2 reads SVGAGI. Unmatched junction bases numbered 3, after V lost 1 base and J lost 4 bases. The chain is built from TRBV6-5 and TRBJ1-1, with 7 bases matching TRBD1. Specimen: PBMCs, collected at disease progression, from a patient treated with ibrutinib. The TCR was taken from a human donor with chronic lymphocytic leukemia. CDR3 DNA: TGTGCCAGCAGTTACTTGACAGGGACCACTGAAGCTTTCTTT. Its protein is CASSYLTGTTEAFF.